Listed here are 17 T cell receptor beta chains from one sample, sequenced in a study of CD8 T cells in Susac syndrome (dated by TCRdb to about 2019). Library generation was performed with the immunoSEQ multiplex PCR assay. RNA was extracted using the RNeasy kit, and about 0.45 to 1 microgram was reverse transcribed with random hexamers. TCRdb took the public reads, trimmed them with fastp at Q25, ran MiXCR for clone calling and kept in-frame beta chains. Records with the same CDR3 protein are collapsed into one entry carrying the most frequent genes and DNA. Recorded for this sample are about 150,000 distinct CDR3 sequences; just under 97% of them occurred a single time. The ten largest clonotypes hold 0.15% of the sample. The specimen was CD8+ T cells from PBMCs. The receptor set was obtained from a human donor with multiple sclerosis.

This clonotype was counted a single time. This rearrangement joins TRBV2 to TRBJ1-1; D unresolved. The ends were cut back, 4 bases at V and 0 bases at J, with 9 bases in the middle. Germline lookup yields CDR1 SNHLY and CDR2 FYNNEI. The CDR3 runs to 14 residues. CDR3 amino acids: CASSVSAMNTEAFF. The CDR3 DNA sequence: TGTGCCAGCAGTGTATCAGCTATGAACACTGAAGCTTTCTTT.

The V call is TRBV7-9, the J call TRBJ2-1, with 10 bases that match TRBD2. Germline assignment: CDR1 SEHNR and CDR2 FQNEAQ (reference sequence). This CDR3 is 15 amino acids long. With 5 bases clipped from V and 8 bases from J, the junction kept 9 bases outside the gene matches. The CDR3 coding sequence is TGTGCCAGCAGCCACGGGACTAGCGAGTATGATGAGCAGTTCTTC. Its translation: CASSHGTSEYDEQFF.

The chain employs TRBV30 and TRBJ1-3; possible D gene TRBD1, 5 bases. The germline V gene has CDR1 GTSNPN and CDR2 SVGIG (reference sequence). Trimming left V 1 base short and J 0 bases short, with 22 bases between. The CDR3 totals 19 residues. The CDR3 DNA follows: TGTGCCTGGAGTGATCTTGGATCCACGGGGGAAGTCTCTGGAAACACCATATATTTT. Amino acids: CAWSDLGSTGEVSGNTIYF.

The V gene is TRBV30, the J gene TRBJ1-4, with a weak D call TRBD1 (5 bases). The germline V gene encodes CDR1 GTSNPN and CDR2 SVGIG (reference sequence). V dropped 3 bases and J dropped 3 bases, with 5 bases sitting between them. The CDR3 totals 12 residues. The CDR3: CAWRGANEKLFF. In nucleotides, the CDR3 is TGTGCCTGGAGGGGGGCTAATGAAAAACTGTTTTTT.

The genes are TRBV7-6 and TRBJ2-3, with 12 positions matching TRBD1. This CDR3 contains 18 residues. Germline CDR1 and CDR2: SGHVS and FNYEAQ. Trimming at V came to 6 bases and at J to 1 base, leaving 11 bases not matched to a gene. The CDR3: CASRAGTGGNPGTDTQYF. CDR3 nucleotide sequence: TGTGCCAGCAGGGCCGGGACAGGGGGCAATCCCGGCACAGATACGCAGTATTTT.

The chain combines TRBV30 with TRBJ2-1; TRBD2 matches at 11 bases. Germline V lookup: CDR1 GTSNPN, CDR2 SVGIG (reference sequence). V lost 5 bases, J lost 8 bases, and 11 bases stayed unmatched. The CDR3 length is 15 residues. The CDR3 DNA reads as TGTGCCTGGTTACGAGTAGCGGGGGGGCCGGATGAGCAGTTCTTC. The encoded protein is CAWLRVAGGPDEQFF.

This clonotype came up once. The CDR3, as DNA: TGTGCCAGCAGCTTAGTTGGGGACAGGGGTAATTCACCCCTCCACTTT. Translating it yields CASSLVGDRGNSPLHF. The genes are TRBV7-9 and TRBJ1-6, with 10 bases aligning to TRBD1. The CDR3 runs to 16 residues. Per the germline V gene, CDR1 is SEHNR and CDR2 is FQNEAQ (reference sequence). After removal of 1 base from V and 6 bases from J, the junction contained 3 bases not matched to a gene.

The chain employs TRBV5-6 and TRBJ2-1; 8 nucleotides line up with TRBD2. Germline V CDR1 and CDR2: SGHDT, YYEEEE. With 3 bases clipped from V and 10 bases from J, the junction kept 6 bases outside the gene matches. The CDR3 covers 13 residues. CDR3 protein: CASSSGLAGEQFF. Here the CDR3 DNA reads TGTGCCAGCAGCTCAGGACTAGCTGGGGAGCAGTTCTTC.

This chain links TRBV18 with TRBJ1-2; weak D call: TRBD1 (5 bases). V lost 6 bases and J 8 bases, leaving 25 bases between the germline ends. There are 16 residues in the CDR3. Germline loops: CDR1 KGHSH, CDR2 LQKENI. The CDR3 here is CASSPAKRGHEGGYTF. The CDR3 nucleotides are TGTGCCAGCTCCCCAGCGAAAAGGGGCCACGAGGGAGGCTACACCTTC. Together with reference TRBV18 and TRBJ1-2, the CDR3 gives the full variable domain: NAGVMQNPRHLVRRRGQEARLRCSPMKGHSHVYWYRQLPEEGLKFMVYLQKENIIDESGMPKERFSAEFPKEGPSILRIQQVVRGDSAAYFCASSPAKRGHEGGYTFGSGTRLTVV.

V and J are TRBV18 and TRBJ1-1; D call uncertain. The V gene lost 0 bases and the J gene lost 0 bases, with 8 bases spanning the gap. Per the germline V gene, CDR1 is KGHSH and CDR2 is LQKENI. The CDR3 extends over 15 amino acids. CDR3 DNA sequence: TGTGCCAGCTCACCACCCAACACATTGAACACTGAAGCTTTCTTT. It is translated as CASSPPNTLNTEAFF.

J is TRBJ2-1 and V is TRBV29-1; 14 positions match TRBD2. The trim removed 5 bases at V and 10 bases at J, leaving 7 bases unmatched. Germline V CDR1 and CDR2: SQVTM, ANQGSEA. This CDR3 region has 14 residues. The CDR3 sequence is CSVIGLAGGWEQFF. Here the CDR3 DNA reads TGCAGCGTTATCGGACTAGCGGGGGGTTGGGAGCAGTTCTTC.

V gene TRBV9 combines with J gene TRBJ2-1, with unresolved D. The germline V gene encodes CDR1 SGDLS and CDR2 YYNGEE. CDR3 length equals 16 residues. Trimming pared 1 base from V and 0 bases from J, leaving 11 bases between. CDR3 DNA: TGTGCCAGCAGCGTAACCTGGCCGAGCTCCTACAATGAGCAGTTCTTC. Its protein product is CASSVTWPSSYNEQFF. The full variable domain, in which reference TRBV9 and TRBJ2-1 provide the parts outside the CDR3, is DSGVTQTPKHLITATGQRVTLRCSPRSGDLSVYWYQQSLDQGLQFLIQYYNGEERAKGNILERFSAQQFPDLHSELNLSSLELGDSALYFCASSVTWPSSYNEQFFGPGTRLTVL.

With regard to this clonotype: One end of the junction fails to match germline, which may point to a read error. The chain uses TRBV7-9 and TRBJ2-1; TRBD1 is a possible D gene (5 bases). Germline lookup yields CDR1 SEHNR and CDR2 FQNEAQ (reference sequence). There are 16 residues in the CDR3. CDR3 nucleotides: TGTGCCAGCAGCTTAGTCGGACACAAGGGTTACAATGAGCAGTCCTTC. This sequence encodes CASSLVGHKGYNEQSF.

V is TRBV11-2 and J is TRBJ1-1; 8 positions match TRBD1. The CDR3 is 16 residues long. V lost 0 bases, J lost 4 bases, and 7 bases stayed unmatched. In germline, CDR1 is SGHAT, CDR2 FQNNGV. CDR3 sequence (DNA): TGTGCCAGCAGCTTAGAGACAGGGGCGCGGGGCACTGAAGCTTTCTTT. This gives the protein CASSLETGARGTEAFF.

The genes are TRBV5-1 and TRBJ1-2, with D hard to call. The CDR3 is 13 residues long. Germline-derived CDR1 and CDR2 are SGHRS and YFSETQ. V was trimmed by 0 bases and J by 5 bases, leaving 8 bases between them. The CDR3 coding sequence is TGCGCCAGCAGCTTGGAACAGAAGTATGGCTACACCTTC. This gives the protein CASSLEQKYGYTF.

The chain is built from TRBV7-4 and TRBJ2-5; the match to TRBD2 covers 12 bases. The CDR3 extends over 16 amino acids. Germline V gene data show CDR1 as SGHVT and CDR2 as SQSDAQ. J lost 1 base, V lost 5 bases, and 5 bases had no gene match. CDR3 sequence: CASSLRLAGAQETQYF. The CDR3 DNA reads as TGTGCCAGCAGCCTCCGACTAGCGGGGGCCCAAGAGACCCAGTACTTC. Full variable domain (remainder filled in from reference TRBV7-4 and TRBJ2-5): GAGVSQSPRYKVAKRGRDVALRCDSISGHVTLYWYRQTLGQGSEVLTYSQSDAQRDKSGRPSGRFSAERPERSVSTLKIQRTEQGDSAVYLCASSLRLAGAQETQYFGPGTRLLVL.

This clonotype was seen only once. The chain employs TRBV30 and TRBJ2-3, with a tentative D call TRBD2 (5 bases). There are 13 residues in the CDR3. With 0 bases removed from V and 4 bases from J, the gap between germline ends came to 8 bases. Germline V gene sequence: CDR1 GTSNPN, CDR2 SVGIG (reference sequence). The CDR3 nucleotides are TGTGCCTGGAGTGTCCTGGACTCAGATACGCAGTATTTT. Encoded protein: CAWSVLDSDTQYF.